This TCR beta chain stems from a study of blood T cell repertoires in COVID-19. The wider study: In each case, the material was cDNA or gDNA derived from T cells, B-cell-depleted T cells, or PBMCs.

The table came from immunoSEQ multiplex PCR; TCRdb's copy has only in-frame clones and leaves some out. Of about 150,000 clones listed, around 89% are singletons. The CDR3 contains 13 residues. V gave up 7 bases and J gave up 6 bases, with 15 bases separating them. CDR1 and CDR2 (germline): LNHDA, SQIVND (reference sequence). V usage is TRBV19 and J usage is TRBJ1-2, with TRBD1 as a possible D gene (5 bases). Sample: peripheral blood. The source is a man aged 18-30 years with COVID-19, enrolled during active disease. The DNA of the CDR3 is TGTGCCAGTAAGGGTGTGGGGGGTCATGGCTACACCTTC. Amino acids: CASKGVGGHGYTF. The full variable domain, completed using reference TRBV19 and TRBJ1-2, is DGGITQSPKYLFRKEGQNVTLSCEQNLNHDAMYWYRQDPGQGLRLIYYSQIVNDFQKGDIAEGYSVSREKKESFPLTVTSAQKNPTAFYLCASKGVGGHGYTFGSGTRLTVV.